Listed here are 6 T cell receptor beta chains from one sample, sequenced in a study of blood T cell repertoires in COVID-19. Assay: immunoSEQ multiplex PCR; the TCRdb copy retains only in-frame clones and omits some. The sample consists of around 280,000 clones, roughly 87% of them appearing once. Sequencing was carried out using peripheral blood. The receptors originated from a woman aged 50 to 60 who had recovered from COVID-19.

The rearrangement uses TRBV7-6 and TRBJ1-1; D gene unclear. Germline V gene data show CDR1 as SGHVS and CDR2 as FNYEAQ. This CDR3 comprises 13 residues. Trimming shortened V by 2 bases and J by 4 bases, and 8 bases separated the two germline ends. The CDR3 DNA follows: TGTGCCAGCAGCTTAACTTCTGCCACTGAAGCTTTCTTT. It yields the protein CASSLTSATEAFF.

The chain links TRBV10-3 to TRBJ2-3, with D perhaps matching TRBD1 (6 bases). Trimming removed 2 bases from V and 2 bases from J, with 11 bases in between. CDR1 and CDR2 from the germline V gene are ENHRY and SYGVKD. The CDR3 consists of 15 residues. CDR3 DNA sequence: TGTGCCATCAGTGAGGGACAGATTTCCACAGATACGCAGTATTTT. Translation: CAISEGQISTDTQYF.

The CDR3 DNA reads TGTGCCAGCAGCGTAGGTCCGGCAGCGAAGTCGGGCGAGCAGTACTTC. It translates to CASSVGPAAKSGEQYF. The V and J genes are TRBV9 and TRBJ2-7; D call uncertain. V lost 0 bases and J lost 6, with 19 bases in between. The germline gives CDR1 SGDLS, CDR2 YYNGEE. The CDR3 length is 16 residues.

This chain links TRBV7-9 with TRBJ2-1; D possibly corresponds to TRBD2 (7 bases). CDR3 length: 15 amino acids. From germline, CDR1 is SEHNR and CDR2 FQNEAQ (reference sequence). The germline V and J ends were trimmed by 5 bases and 10 bases, with 21 bases remaining between them. CDR3 protein: CASSPPWGGHGEQFF. DNA for the CDR3: TGTGCCAGCAGCCCACCCTGGGGGGGGCATGGAGAGCAGTTCTTC.

V gene TRBV9 combines with J gene TRBJ2-1, with 7 bases that match TRBD2. The CDR3 has 16 amino acids. V gave up 4 bases and J gave up 4 bases; unmatched junction bases: 11. Per germline, CDR1 SGDLS and CDR2 YYNGEE. As DNA, the CDR3 is TGTGCCAGCAGCTCCCGGGAGCGGGAAACGTACAATGAGCAGTTCTTC. Its translation is CASSSRERETYNEQFF.

This chain connects TRBV28 to TRBJ2-3; possibly TRBD2 for D (5 bases). Germline loops: CDR1 MDHEN, CDR2 SYDVKM. The CDR3 consists of 15 residues. Between the trimmed V and J ends, which lost 3 bases and 2 bases, there was a span of 12 bases. CDR3 in DNA: TGTGCCAGCAGTTTTCGCGGGCAAGTCACAGATACGCAGTATTTT. Translated: CASSFRGQVTDTQYF.